Shown below are 24 T cell receptor beta chains from a single sample sequenced in a study of blood T cell repertoires in COVID-19 (dated by TCRdb to the early 2020s). Libraries were prepared through the immunoSEQ multiplex PCR assay. In TCRdb, the immuneACCESS table is reduced to in-frame sequences with V and J assigned. These tables do not hold every clone; where another copy was compared, an unresolved V gene accounts for under half, and the others remain unexplained. The sample profile shows 400,000 or so clones; roughly 88% of them were found once. Of the sample, about 0.63% is held by the ten largest clones. The sample consisted of PBMCs or T cells enriched from blood (not recorded which). Receptors originate from a man aged 18-30 years who had recovered from COVID-19.

The chain has TRBV7-9 and TRBJ2-7, with 9 bases matching TRBD2. This CDR3 is built from 13 residues. With 7 bases clipped from V and 4 bases from J, the junction kept 5 bases outside the gene matches. Germline lookup yields CDR1 SEHNR and CDR2 FQNEAQ (reference sequence). The CDR3: CASTAGGKYEQYF. In DNA, the CDR3 is TGTGCCAGCACCGCGGGGGGGAAATACGAGCAGTACTTC.

The chain recombines TRBV13 with TRBJ2-1, with TRBD2 matching 8 bases. Germline assignment: CDR1 PRHDT and CDR2 FYEKMQ (reference sequence). There are 16 residues in the CDR3. The V and J ends lost 1 base and 8 bases, in that order; junction bases with no gene match: 10. The CDR3 loop is CASSLVSGGLTYEQFF. CDR3 coding DNA: TGTGCCAGCAGCTTAGTGTCGGGGGGGCTTACTTATGAGCAGTTCTTC.

The chain joins TRBV7-3 to TRBJ1-1, with TRBD1 identical over 7 bases. The V gene's germline CDR1 is SGHTA and CDR2 FQGTGA. The junction had 11 bases not matched to a gene; V was cut back by 4 bases and J by 6 bases. This CDR3 has 15 amino acids. The CDR3, as DNA: TGTGCCAGCAGCTCCGGAAACAGGGGTTCGGCTGAAGCTTTCTTT. Protein: CASSSGNRGSAEAFF.

The V and J genes are TRBV9 and TRBJ2-3; D is possibly TRBD2 (6 bases). V was cut by 7 bases and J by 3 bases, with 21 bases left in between. The germline V gene has CDR1 SGDLS and CDR2 YYNGEE. The CDR3 sequence is 16 residues long. This chain's CDR3 is CASAGSGTRDTDTQYF. The CDR3 coding sequence is TGTGCCAGCGCCGGATCCGGGACGCGGGATACAGATACGCAGTATTTT. The whole variable domain, filled in from reference TRBV9 and TRBJ2-3, reads DSGVTQTPKHLITATGQRVTLRCSPRSGDLSVYWYQQSLDQGLQFLIQYYNGEERAKGNILERFSAQQFPDLHSELNLSSLELGDSALYFCASAGSGTRDTDTQYFGPGTRLTVL.

The chain couples TRBV7-9 to TRBJ1-4, with TRBD1 matching over 8 bases. This CDR3 region has 15 residues. Germline V CDR1 and CDR2: SEHNR, FQNEAQ (reference sequence). Unmatched junction bases numbered 6, after V lost 1 base and J lost 8 bases. CDR3 loop: CASSLGGQGAEKLFF. CDR3 in DNA: TGTGCCAGCAGCTTAGGAGGGCAGGGGGCCGAAAAACTGTTTTTT. The whole variable domain, remainder taken from reference TRBV7-9 and TRBJ1-4, is DTGVSQNPRHKITKRGQNVTFRCDPISEHNRLYWYRQTLGQGPEFLTYFQNEAQLEKSRLLSDRFSAERPKGSFSTLEIQRTEQGDSAMYLCASSLGGQGAEKLFFGSGTQLSVL.

This chain uses TRBV3-1 (or the pseudogene TRBV3-2) with TRBJ2-1; D is unclear. CDR1 LGHDT and CDR2 YNNKEL come from the germline V gene (reference sequence). The CDR3 sequence is 13 residues long. The V end lost 0 bases, the J end lost 13 bases, and 13 bases lay between the germline ends. The CDR3 here is CASSQDLTTGQFF. Here the CDR3 DNA reads TGTGCCAGCAGCCAAGACTTAACTACGGGTCAGTTCTTC.

The chain links TRBV19 to TRBJ1-1; D remains unclear. Germline CDR1 LNHDA, CDR2 SQIVND (reference sequence). The CDR3 is made up of 13 amino acids. Trimming cost V 5 bases and J 7 bases, with 14 bases left between them. The CDR3 loop reads CASSSQWTNEAFF. Here the CDR3 DNA reads TGTGCCAGTAGTTCACAGTGGACTAATGAAGCTTTCTTT.

This clone was counted once. The rearrangement links TRBV5-1 to TRBJ2-3; TRBD2 aligns across 11 bases. Germline trimming cut 2 bases from V and 1 base from J; bases unmatched to any gene: 12. The CDR3 has 19 residues. Per germline, CDR1 SGHRS and CDR2 YFSETQ. The chain's CDR3 is CASSFKAGLAEWGTDTQYF. In DNA form, the CDR3 reads TGCGCCAGCAGCTTTAAGGCGGGACTAGCGGAATGGGGCACAGATACGCAGTATTTT.

The chain has TRBV10-3 and TRBJ1-2, with 7 bases lining up with TRBD1. Germline-derived CDR1 and CDR2 are ENHRY and SYGVKD. After removal of 2 bases from V and 0 bases from J, the junction contained 12 bases not matched to a gene. This CDR3 is built from 18 residues. The CDR3, as DNA: TGTGCCATCAGTGAGCCAACGCGGGACAGACTGACTAACTATGGCTACACCTTC. Amino acids: CAISEPTRDRLTNYGYTF.

The rearrangement joins TRBV14 to TRBJ1-1; D is unresolved. The CDR3 contains 13 residues. In germline, CDR1 is SGHDN, CDR2 FVKESK. Trimming took 1 base from V and 6 from J, leaving 9 bases between them. CDR3 region: CASSQVAGSEAFF. DNA of the CDR3: TGTGCCAGCAGCCAAGTCGCGGGGTCTGAAGCTTTCTTT.

The rearrangement joins TRBV7-3 to TRBJ2-1, with D unclear. This CDR3 spans 13 amino acids. With 8 bases removed from V and 5 bases from J, the gap between germline ends came to 13 bases. Germline lookup yields CDR1 SGHTA and CDR2 FQGTGA. The CDR3 spells CASRLGLDNEQFF. The DNA for the CDR3 is TGTGCCAGCCGATTGGGCCTGGACAATGAGCAGTTCTTC.

V is TRBV7-9 and J is TRBJ1-1; D is possibly TRBD1 (5 bases). V was clipped by 1 base and J by 6 bases, with 15 bases between them. The germline V gene encodes CDR1 SEHNR and CDR2 FQNEAQ (reference sequence). This CDR3 is 15 amino acids long. DNA of the CDR3: TGTGCCAGCAGCTTAGAGGGGCTAGCGGGGGCTGAAGCTTTCTTT. Its protein is CASSLEGLAGAEAFF.

The CDR3 DNA reads TGTGCCAGTAGGGGACAGGAATTTAGCAATCAGCCCCAGCATTTT. Amino acid sequence: CASRGQEFSNQPQHF. This chain joins TRBV19 and TRBJ1-5; 8 nucleotides align to TRBD1. Trimming at V came to 6 bases and at J to 0 bases, leaving 4 bases not matched to a gene. The CDR3 has 15 amino acids. Per germline, CDR1 LNHDA and CDR2 SQIVND (reference sequence).

This clone was recorded once. The chain is built from TRBV4-1 and TRBJ1-2, with D possibly matching TRBD1 (6 bases). The CDR3 length is 14 residues. Germline V gene data show CDR1 as MGHRA and CDR2 as YSYEKL. Between the trimmed V and J ends, which lost 1 base and 4 bases, there was a span of 10 bases. CDR3 region: CASSQGTVRYGYTF. In DNA, the CDR3 is TGCGCCAGCAGCCAAGGGACAGTTCGCTATGGCTACACCTTC.

The rearrangement joins TRBV5-4 to TRBJ1-2; D not resolved. The CDR3 contains 16 residues. Germline values: CDR1 SGHNT, CDR2 YYREEE (reference sequence). V was cut by 5 bases and J by 4 bases, with 21 bases left in between. The CDR3 spells CASSRATGESGYGYTF. The CDR3 bases are TGTGCCAGCAGTAGGGCAACTGGGGAGTCGGGCTATGGCTACACCTTC.

The rearrangement links TRBV11-3 to TRBJ1-4, with D perhaps matching TRBD1 (6 bases). Trimming pared 3 bases from V and 5 bases from J, leaving 10 bases between. Germline CDR1 SGHNT, CDR2 YENEEA. This CDR3 is 14 amino acids long. Here the CDR3 reads CASSFGGANEKLFF. In DNA, the CDR3 is TGTGCCAGCAGCTTTGGGGGCGCAAATGAAAAACTGTTTTTT.

DNA for the CDR3: TGTGCCAGCAGCAAGGGGCGGACAGGGCCGAGCAATCAGCCCCAGCATTTT. Its translation is CASSKGRTGPSNQPQHF. The V call is TRBV7-8, the J call TRBJ1-5; 8 bases fit TRBD1. The CDR3 is 17 amino acids. V shed 5 bases and J 1 base; nucleotides not matched to a gene: 10. Germline CDR1 is SGHVS and CDR2 is FQNEAQ. The full variable domain, its missing parts supplied by reference TRBV7-8 and TRBJ1-5, is GAGVSQSPRYKVAKRGQDVALRCDPISGHVSLFWYQQALGQGPEFLTYFQNEAQLDKSGLPSDRFFAERPEGSVSTLKIQRTQQEDSAVYLCASSKGRTGPSNQPQHFGDGTRLSIL.

V usage is TRBV15 and J usage is TRBJ2-1, with 11 nucleotides matching TRBD2. CDR1 and CDR2 (germline): LNHNV, YYDKDF (reference sequence). Trimming at V came to 1 base and at J to 8 bases, leaving 4 bases not matched to a gene. This CDR3 spans 15 amino acids. CDR3 residues: CATSRGGTSGHEQFF. The CDR3 DNA sequence: TGTGCCACCAGCAGAGGAGGGACTAGCGGCCATGAGCAGTTCTTC.

This sequence joins TRBV3-1 (or the pseudogene TRBV3-2) and TRBJ1-2; D remains ambiguous. The CDR3 is 14 residues long. Germline CDR1 reads LGHDT; CDR2 reads YNNKEL (reference sequence). V was cut by 1 base and J by 1 base, with 7 bases left in between. The CDR3: CASSQGGNNYGYTF. For the CDR3, the DNA is TGTGCCAGCAGCCAAGGCGGGAATAACTATGGCTACACCTTC.

The chain couples TRBV14 to TRBJ2-2; 8 bases agree with TRBD2. The germline V gene encodes CDR1 SGHDN and CDR2 FVKESK. The CDR3 has 15 residues. V shed 3 bases and J 4 bases; nucleotides not matched to a gene: 4. The CDR3 DNA reads as TGTGCCAGCAGCCAGAAGCGGGGGCCCACCGGGGAGCTGTTTTTT. It is translated as CASSQKRGPTGELFF.

The CDR3 DNA follows: TGTGCCAGCGCCCAACAGGGACGAGGGATTCAGTACTTC. Amino acid sequence: CASAQQGRGIQYF. The genes are TRBV27 and TRBJ2-4; D is perhaps TRBD1 (6 bases). V was pared by 8 bases and J by 10 bases, with 18 bases between. The CDR3 contains 13 residues. CDR1 and CDR2 from the germline V gene are MNHEY and SMNVEV (reference sequence).

This clone has more than one count but fewer than ten. The rearrangement uses TRBV7-8 and TRBJ1-1, with D unresolved. The germline V and J ends were trimmed by 4 bases and 5 bases, with 17 bases remaining between them. Germline V gene data show CDR1 as SGHVS and CDR2 as FQNEAQ. This CDR3 is built from 15 residues. The CDR3 bases are TGTGCCAGCAGCTCTCGAACCCCCTCTGAGACTGAAGCTTTCTTT. It translates to CASSSRTPSETEAFF.

This clone has a handful of counts. The rearrangement uses TRBV5-1 and TRBJ2-1; TRBD2 matches 8 bases. V dropped 1 base and J dropped 8; count of bases not matched to a gene: 8. The CDR3 is 15 amino acids. CDR1 and CDR2 (germline): SGHRS, YFSETQ. The CDR3 is CASSLQREFEDEQFF. DNA of the CDR3: TGCGCCAGCAGCTTGCAGCGGGAGTTCGAAGATGAGCAGTTCTTC.

The V and J genes are TRBV9 and TRBJ2-1, with TRBD2 as a possible D gene (6 bases). Germline CDR1 and CDR2: SGDLS and YYNGEE. The CDR3 is 16 residues long. V was shortened by 4 bases and J by 4 bases, with 18 bases between the two germline ends. In DNA, the CDR3 is TGTGCCAGCAGCCTTATGGGGACTCCCTCGTACAATGAGCAGTTCTTC. It specifies CASSLMGTPSYNEQFF. The full variable domain, in which reference TRBV9 and TRBJ2-1 provide the parts outside the CDR3, is DSGVTQTPKHLITATGQRVTLRCSPRSGDLSVYWYQQSLDQGLQFLIQYYNGEERAKGNILERFSAQQFPDLHSELNLSSLELGDSALYFCASSLMGTPSYNEQFFGPGTRLTVL.